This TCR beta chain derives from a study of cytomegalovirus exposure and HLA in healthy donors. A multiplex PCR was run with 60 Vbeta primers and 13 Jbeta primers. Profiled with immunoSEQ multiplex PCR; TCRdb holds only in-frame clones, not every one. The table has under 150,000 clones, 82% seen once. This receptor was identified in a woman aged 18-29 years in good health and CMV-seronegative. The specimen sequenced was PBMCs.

CDR3 nucleotide sequence: TGTGCCAGCAGCACCCACAGGGGGACCTACAATGAGCAGTTCTTC. It yields the protein CASSTHRGTYNEQFF. This chain links TRBV6-5 with TRBJ2-1; 8 bases map to TRBD1. Germline V gives CDR1 MNHEY, CDR2 SVGAGI. J gave up 2 bases and V 6 bases, and 6 bases lay outside the gene matches. The CDR3 consists of 15 residues.